The 7 T cell receptor beta chains below all came from one sample that was sequenced in a study of T cell responses to AZD1222 COVID-19 vaccine. Assay: immunoSEQ multiplex PCR; the TCRdb copy retains only in-frame clones and omits some. The profile shows around 150,000 clones, approximately 84% of them singletons. The material was peripheral blood, obtained on day 0 of AZD1222 vaccination. The source is an adult in good health.

This chain uses TRBV19 with TRBJ1-5; 10 nucleotides match TRBD1. J lost 0 bases, V lost 5 bases, and 16 bases had no gene match. Germline CDR1 is LNHDA and CDR2 is SQIVND (reference sequence). The CDR3 extends over 20 amino acids. The DNA for the CDR3 is TGTGCCAGTAGTTTTCGGAGGGGACAGGGGATAGTAGGTAGCAATCAGCCCCAGCATTTT. Its protein product is CASSFRRGQGIVGSNQPQHF.

The chain joins TRBV14 to TRBJ1-2; D is unclear. The CDR3 contains 13 residues. The V gene's germline CDR1 is SGHDN and CDR2 FVKESK. The V and J ends lost 0 bases and 4 bases respectively, with 6 bases between them. The CDR3 sequence is CASSQESTYGYTF. The CDR3 region has the DNA TGTGCCAGCAGCCAAGAGTCAACCTATGGCTACACCTTC. Filled out from reference TRBV14 and TRBJ1-2, the complete variable domain reads EAGVTQFPSHSVIEKGQTVTLRCDPISGHDNLYWYRRVMGKEIKFLLHFVKESKQDESGMPNNRFLAERTGGTYSTLKVQPAELEDSGVYFCASSQESTYGYTFGSGTRLTVV.

The chain has TRBV10-3 and TRBJ2-1; the match to TRBD2 covers 7 bases. V lost 0 bases and J lost 5; bases outside the gene matches: 4. Germline assignment: CDR1 ENHRY and CDR2 SYGVKD. The CDR3 is made up of 15 amino acids. CDR3 residues: CAISESNAGDNEQFF. The CDR3 DNA sequence: TGTGCCATCAGTGAGTCGAATGCGGGGGACAATGAGCAGTTCTTC.

V is TRBV28 and J is TRBJ1-5; D remains unclear. Per the germline V gene, CDR1 is MDHEN and CDR2 is SYDVKM. The CDR3 is made up of 11 amino acids. V was pared by 4 bases and J by 11 bases, with 9 bases between. DNA for the CDR3: TGTGCCAGCAGTTCAACGGAGTCCCAGCATTTT. Residues: CASSSTESQHF.

This chain links TRBV7-9 with TRBJ1-1; no firm D call. Trimming removed 5 bases at V and 0 bases at J, with 16 bases between. CDR1 and CDR2 from the germline V gene are SEHNR and FQNEAQ (reference sequence). The CDR3 totals 16 residues. The CDR3: CASSTSWAVMNTEAFF. DNA for the CDR3: TGTGCCAGCAGCACCTCTTGGGCAGTGATGAACACTGAAGCTTTCTTT. Full variable domain (remainder filled in from reference TRBV7-9 and TRBJ1-1): DTGVSQNPRHKITKRGQNVTFRCDPISEHNRLYWYRQTLGQGPEFLTYFQNEAQLEKSRLLSDRFSAERPKGSFSTLEIQRTEQGDSAMYLCASSTSWAVMNTEAFFGQGTRLTVV.

The V gene is TRBV28, the J gene TRBJ2-2; no definite D call. V lost 2 bases to trimming and J lost 1 base, with 5 bases between them. The CDR3 consists of 14 residues. Per germline, CDR1 MDHEN and CDR2 SYDVKM. The CDR3 region has the DNA TGTGCCAGCAGTTTAATAAAGAACACCGGGGAGCTGTTTTTT. Its translation is CASSLIKNTGELFF.

The gene calls are TRBV7-3 and TRBJ1-1, with D maybe TRBD1 (6 bases). The CDR3 consists of 13 residues. Per germline, CDR1 SGHTA and CDR2 FQGTGA. Trimming removed 6 bases from V and 1 base from J, with 9 bases in between. CDR3: CASRSTGNTEAFF. The CDR3 DNA follows: TGTGCCAGCAGATCGACAGGGAACACTGAAGCTTTCTTT.